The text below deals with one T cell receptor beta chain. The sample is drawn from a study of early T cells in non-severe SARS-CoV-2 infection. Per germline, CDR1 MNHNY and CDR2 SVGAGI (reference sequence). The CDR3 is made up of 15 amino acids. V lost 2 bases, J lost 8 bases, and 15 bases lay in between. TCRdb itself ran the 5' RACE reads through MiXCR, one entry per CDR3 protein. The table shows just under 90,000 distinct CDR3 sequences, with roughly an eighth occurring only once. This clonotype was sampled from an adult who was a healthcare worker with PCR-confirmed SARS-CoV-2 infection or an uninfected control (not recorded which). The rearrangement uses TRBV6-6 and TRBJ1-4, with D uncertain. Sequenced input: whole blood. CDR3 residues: CASSYGGTREEKLFF. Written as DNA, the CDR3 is TGTGCCAGCAGTTACGGAGGTACTAGGGAAGAAAAACTGTTTTTT.